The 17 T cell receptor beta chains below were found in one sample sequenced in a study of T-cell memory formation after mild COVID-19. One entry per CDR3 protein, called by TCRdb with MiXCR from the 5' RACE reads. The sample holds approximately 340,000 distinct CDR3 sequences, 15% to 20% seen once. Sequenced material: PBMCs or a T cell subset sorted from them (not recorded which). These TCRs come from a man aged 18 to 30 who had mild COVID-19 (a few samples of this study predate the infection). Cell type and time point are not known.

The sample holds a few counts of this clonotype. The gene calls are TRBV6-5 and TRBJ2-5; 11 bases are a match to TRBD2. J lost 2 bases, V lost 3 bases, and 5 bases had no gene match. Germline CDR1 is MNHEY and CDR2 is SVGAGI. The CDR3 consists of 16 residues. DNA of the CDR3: TGTGCCAGCAGTTATATGACTAGCGGGGAACAAGAGACCCAGTACTTC. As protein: CASSYMTSGEQETQYF.

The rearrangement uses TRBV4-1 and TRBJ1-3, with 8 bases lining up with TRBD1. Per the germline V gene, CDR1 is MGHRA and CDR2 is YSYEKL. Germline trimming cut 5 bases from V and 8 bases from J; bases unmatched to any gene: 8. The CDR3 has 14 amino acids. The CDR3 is CASSTGQGRDTIYF. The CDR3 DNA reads TGCGCCAGCAGCACCGGACAGGGACGTGACACCATATATTTT.

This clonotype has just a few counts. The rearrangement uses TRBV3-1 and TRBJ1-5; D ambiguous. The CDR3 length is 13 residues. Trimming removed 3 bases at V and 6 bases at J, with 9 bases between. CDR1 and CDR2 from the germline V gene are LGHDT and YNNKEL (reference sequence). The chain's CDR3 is CASSQVRGQPQHF. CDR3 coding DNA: TGTGCCAGCAGCCAGGTTCGGGGTCAGCCCCAGCATTTT.

CDR3 region: CASSSGPQRKQFF. The CDR3 DNA sequence: TGTGCCAGCAGCTCAGGACCGCAGCGGAAGCAGTTCTTC. This chain joins TRBV7-2 and TRBJ2-1; D possibly corresponds to TRBD2 (5 bases). CDR3 length: 13 amino acids. Germline V gives CDR1 SGHTA, CDR2 FQGNSA. Trimming stripped 4 bases from V and 11 bases from J, with 15 bases between.

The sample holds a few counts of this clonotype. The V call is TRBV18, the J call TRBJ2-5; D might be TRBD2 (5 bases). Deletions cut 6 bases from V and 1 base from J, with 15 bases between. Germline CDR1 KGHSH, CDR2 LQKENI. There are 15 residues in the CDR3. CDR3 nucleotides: TGTGCCAGCTCCGTTTTTGACGGAGGCCAAGAGACCCAGTACTTC. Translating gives CASSVFDGGQETQYF. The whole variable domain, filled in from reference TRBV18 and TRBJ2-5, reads NAGVMQNPRHLVRRRGQEARLRCSPMKGHSHVYWYRQLPEEGLKFMVYLQKENIIDESGMPKERFSAEFPKEGPSILRIQQVVRGDSAAYFCASSVFDGGQETQYFGPGTRLLVL.

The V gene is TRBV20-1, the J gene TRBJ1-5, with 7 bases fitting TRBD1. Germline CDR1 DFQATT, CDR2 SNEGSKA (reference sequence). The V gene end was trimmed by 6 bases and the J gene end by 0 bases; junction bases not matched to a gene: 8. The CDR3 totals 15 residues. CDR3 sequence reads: CSASTGVYSNQPQHF. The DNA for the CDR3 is TGCAGTGCAAGTACAGGGGTCTATAGCAATCAGCCCCAGCATTTT.

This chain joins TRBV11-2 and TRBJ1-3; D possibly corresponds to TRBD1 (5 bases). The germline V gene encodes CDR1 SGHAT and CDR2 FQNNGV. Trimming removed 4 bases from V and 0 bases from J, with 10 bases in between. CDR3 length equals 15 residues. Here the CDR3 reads CASSYWGRSGNTIYF. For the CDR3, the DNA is TGTGCCAGCAGCTATTGGGGCCGCTCTGGAAACACCATATATTTT. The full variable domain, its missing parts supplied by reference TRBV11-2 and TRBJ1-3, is EAGVAQSPRYKIIEKRQSVAFWCNPISGHATLYWYQQILGQGPKLLIQFQNNGVVDDSQLPKDRFSAERLKGVDSTLKIQPAKLEDSAVYLCASSYWGRSGNTIYFGEGSWLTVV.

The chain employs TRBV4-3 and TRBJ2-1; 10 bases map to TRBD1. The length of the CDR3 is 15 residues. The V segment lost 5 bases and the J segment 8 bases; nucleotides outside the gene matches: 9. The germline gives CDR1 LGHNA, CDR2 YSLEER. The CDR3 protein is CASSTRTGGDYEQFF. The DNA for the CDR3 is TGCGCCAGCAGCACACGGACAGGGGGAGACTATGAGCAGTTCTTC.

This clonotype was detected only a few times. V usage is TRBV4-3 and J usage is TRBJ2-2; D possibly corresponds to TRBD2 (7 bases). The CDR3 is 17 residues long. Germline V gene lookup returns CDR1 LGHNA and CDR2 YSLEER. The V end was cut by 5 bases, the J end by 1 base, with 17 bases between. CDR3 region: CASSKLGGAGNTGELFF. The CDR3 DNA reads TGCGCCAGCAGCAAACTAGGGGGGGCCGGGAACACCGGGGAGCTGTTTTTT.

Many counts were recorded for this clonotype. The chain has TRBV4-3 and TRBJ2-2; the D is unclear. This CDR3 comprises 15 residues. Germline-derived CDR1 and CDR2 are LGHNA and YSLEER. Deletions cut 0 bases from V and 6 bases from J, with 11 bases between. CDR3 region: CASSQDGGSPGELFF. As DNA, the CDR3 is TGCGCCAGCAGCCAAGATGGCGGTAGCCCCGGGGAGCTGTTTTTT.

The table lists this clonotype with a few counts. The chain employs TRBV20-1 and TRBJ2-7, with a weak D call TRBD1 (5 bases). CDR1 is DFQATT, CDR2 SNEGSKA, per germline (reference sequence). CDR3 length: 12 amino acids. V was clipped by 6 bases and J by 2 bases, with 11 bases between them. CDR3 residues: CSATGRAYEQYF. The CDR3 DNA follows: TGCAGTGCAACAGGCCGGGCCTACGAGCAGTACTTC.

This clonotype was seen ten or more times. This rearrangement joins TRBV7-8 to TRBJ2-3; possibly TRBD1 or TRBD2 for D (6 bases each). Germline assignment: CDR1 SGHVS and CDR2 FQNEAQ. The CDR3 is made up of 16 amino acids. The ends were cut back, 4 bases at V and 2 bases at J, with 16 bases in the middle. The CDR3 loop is CASSSQTRGVTDTQYF. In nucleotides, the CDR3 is TGTGCCAGCAGCTCGCAGACTAGGGGGGTCACAGATACGCAGTATTTT.

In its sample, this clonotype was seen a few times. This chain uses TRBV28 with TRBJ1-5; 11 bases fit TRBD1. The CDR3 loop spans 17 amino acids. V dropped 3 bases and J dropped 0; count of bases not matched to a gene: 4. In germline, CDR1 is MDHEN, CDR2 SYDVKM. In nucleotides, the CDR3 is TGTGCCAGCAGTTTTGGACAGGGGGCGTTTAGCAATCAGCCCCAGCATTTT. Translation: CASSFGQGAFSNQPQHF.

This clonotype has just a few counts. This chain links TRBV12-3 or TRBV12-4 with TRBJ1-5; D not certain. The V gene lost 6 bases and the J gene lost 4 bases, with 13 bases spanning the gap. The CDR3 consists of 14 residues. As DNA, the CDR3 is TGTGCCAGCAGCCACGCCCCGCTAAATCAGCCCCAGCATTTT. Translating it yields CASSHAPLNQPQHF.

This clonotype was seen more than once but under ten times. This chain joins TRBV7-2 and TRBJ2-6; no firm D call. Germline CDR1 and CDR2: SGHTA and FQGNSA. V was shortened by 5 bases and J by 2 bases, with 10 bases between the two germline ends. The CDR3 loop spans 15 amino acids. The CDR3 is CASSLVPPGANVLTF. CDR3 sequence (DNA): TGTGCCAGCAGCCTCGTACCCCCTGGGGCCAACGTCCTGACTTTC.

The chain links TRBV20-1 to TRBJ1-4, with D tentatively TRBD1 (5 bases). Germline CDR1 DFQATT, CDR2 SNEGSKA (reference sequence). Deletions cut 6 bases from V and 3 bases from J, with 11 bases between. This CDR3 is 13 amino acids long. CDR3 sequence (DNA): TGCAGTGCCTACCGGGACTCTAATGAAAAACTGTTTTTT. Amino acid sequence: CSAYRDSNEKLFF.

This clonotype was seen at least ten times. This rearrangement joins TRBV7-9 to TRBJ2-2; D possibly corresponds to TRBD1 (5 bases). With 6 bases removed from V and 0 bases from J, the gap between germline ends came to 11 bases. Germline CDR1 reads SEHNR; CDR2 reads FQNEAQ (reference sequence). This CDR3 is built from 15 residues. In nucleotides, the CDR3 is TGTGCCAGCAGTGTAGGACAAGCGAACACCGGGGAGCTGTTTTTT. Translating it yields CASSVGQANTGELFF.